Shown below are 32 T cell receptor beta chains from a single sample sequenced in a study of cytomegalovirus exposure and HLA in healthy donors (dated by TCRdb to between 2016 and 2019). Library prep was done by the immunoSEQ multiplex PCR assay. Here the immuneACCESS table is served through TCRdb, limited to in-frame sequences with V and J called. Missing clones are a known gap in these copies; in checked studies unresolved V genes cover under half, and the rest lacks a known reason. Within this sample are over 200,000 clones, with nearly 90% of them counted one time only. Under 0.4% of the sample is taken by the ten largest. Sequenced sample: PBMCs. The receptor source for this set is a woman between 18 and 29 years old in good health and CMV-seronegative.

V is TRBV28 and J is TRBJ2-1; TRBD2 aligns across 8 bases. J was trimmed by 10 bases and V by 6 bases; bases with no gene match: 14. Germline V gene sequence: CDR1 MDHEN, CDR2 SYDVKM. The CDR3 runs 15 residues. The CDR3 protein is CASSPRGGQGLEQFF. The CDR3 DNA reads as TGTGCCAGCAGCCCTCGGGGGGGGCAGGGGTTGGAGCAGTTCTTC.

The genes are TRBV11-2 and TRBJ1-2; D perhaps matches TRBD1 (5 bases). The CDR3 has 13 amino acids. Germline V gene lookup returns CDR1 SGHAT and CDR2 FQNNGV. V lost 3 bases and J lost 3, with 8 bases in between. The CDR3 is CASSLAGHYGYTF. CDR3 sequence (DNA): TGTGCCAGCAGCTTGGCAGGGCACTATGGCTACACCTTC.

This clone was observed once. The V call is TRBV15, the J call TRBJ1-3; 7 bases line up with TRBD1. V shed 1 base and J 6 bases; nucleotides not matched to a gene: 3. This CDR3 region has 14 residues. The germline V gene encodes CDR1 LNHNV and CDR2 YYDKDF (reference sequence). The CDR3 region is CATSRGQGENTIYF. The CDR3 DNA sequence: TGTGCCACCAGCAGAGGACAGGGAGAAAACACCATATATTTT.

This clone showed up just a few times. This chain connects TRBV10-1 to TRBJ2-3; D is perhaps TRBD2 (7 bases). The CDR3 has 15 amino acids. V lost 4 bases and J 6 bases, leaving 17 bases between the germline ends. Looked up from germline, CDR1 is WNHNN and CDR2 is SYGVQD (reference sequence). In DNA, the CDR3 is TGCGCCAGCAGTGTGAACCGGGGGGCAGCCGATACGCAGTATTTT. It yields the protein CASSVNRGAADTQYF.

The chain links TRBV6-1 to TRBJ1-2, with D perhaps TRBD1 (6 bases). V lost 1 base and J lost 8, with 20 bases in between. Germline lookup yields CDR1 MNHNS and CDR2 SASEGT. This CDR3 has 16 amino acids. The CDR3 region has the DNA TGTGCCAGCAGTGAAGAGGGGGGGGGACGGACTAACGGCTACACCTTC. It is translated as CASSEEGGGRTNGYTF.

The rearrangement links TRBV5-8 to TRBJ2-7; maybe TRBD2 (6 bases). Per the germline V gene, CDR1 is SGHTS and CDR2 is YDEGEE. The CDR3 sequence is 12 residues long. The V end was cut by 3 bases, the J end by 9 bases, with 13 bases between. The CDR3: CASSWRDFRQYV. CDR3 nucleotide sequence: TGTGCCAGCAGCTGGAGGGACTTTCGGCAGTACGTC.

The V call is TRBV20-1, the J call TRBJ2-7; D is unresolved. With 1 base removed from V and 3 bases from J, the gap between germline ends came to 4 bases. Germline lookup yields CDR1 DFQATT and CDR2 SNEGSKA (reference sequence). CDR3 length: 11 amino acids. The CDR3 here is CSARVIYEQYF. Written as DNA, the CDR3 is TGCAGTGCTAGAGTCATCTACGAGCAGTACTTC.

The chain uses TRBV27 and TRBJ2-7, with a possible D match to TRBD1 (6 bases). Germline V gene sequence: CDR1 MNHEY, CDR2 SMNVEV (reference sequence). V lost 5 bases and J lost 1, with 12 bases in between. This CDR3 region has 14 residues. CDR3 sequence reads: CASSVRDNSYEQYF. DNA for the CDR3: TGTGCCAGCAGTGTCCGGGACAATTCCTACGAGCAGTACTTC.

This clone has only one observation. DNA of the CDR3: TGTGCCAGCAGCCCCGGGGGGGGGCTTGAGACCCAGTACTTC. It is translated as CASSPGGGLETQYF. J is TRBJ2-5 and V is TRBV5-4; 8 nucleotides match TRBD2. CDR1 and CDR2 from the germline V gene are SGHNT and YYREEE (reference sequence). This CDR3 is 14 amino acids long. V gave up 4 bases and J gave up 5 bases; unmatched junction bases: 7.

The chain combines TRBV7-3 with TRBJ1-1, with D perhaps matching TRBD1 (6 bases). Trimming left V 5 bases short and J 3 bases short, with 10 bases between. Germline CDR1 reads SGHTA; CDR2 reads FQGTGA. This CDR3 spans 13 amino acids. CDR3 in DNA: TGTGCCAGCAGCGTTACAGGGTACACTGAAGCTTTCTTT. Amino acids: CASSVTGYTEAFF.

The chain uses TRBV18 and TRBJ1-4, with D hard to call. Germline V lookup: CDR1 KGHSH, CDR2 LQKENI. This CDR3 has 14 residues. With 3 bases removed from V and 7 bases from J, the gap between germline ends came to 12 bases. CDR3 amino acids: CASSPAEVGEKLFF. In DNA, the CDR3 is TGTGCCAGCTCACCGGCGGAGGTGGGTGAAAAACTGTTTTTT.

This clone was detected a few times. V and J are TRBV2 and TRBJ2-7; tentative D call: TRBD1 (5 bases). The CDR3 is 11 residues long. V lost 9 bases to trimming and J lost 3 bases, with 9 bases between them. Germline CDR1 SNHLY, CDR2 FYNNEI. CDR3 residues: CASKTVYEQYF. CDR3 bases: TGTGCCAGTAAGACAGTCTACGAGCAGTACTTC.

The chain couples TRBV9 to TRBJ2-3; D may be TRBD2 (5 bases). The germline V and J ends were trimmed by 3 bases and 6 bases, with 14 bases remaining between them. The CDR3 covers 14 residues. Germline lookup yields CDR1 SGDLS and CDR2 YYNGEE. The CDR3 DNA sequence: TGTGCCAGCAGCGCCCGACTACCCACCGATACGCAGTATTTT. Protein: CASSARLPTDTQYF.

The rearrangement links TRBV6-1 to TRBJ1-5; 7 bases are shared with TRBD1. The J segment lost 4 bases and the V segment lost 5 bases, leaving 8 bases of the junction unmatched. Germline V gives CDR1 MNHNS, CDR2 SASEGT. This CDR3 has 15 residues. The DNA of the CDR3 is TGTGCCAGCAGTACCTTTGGGACAGAAAATCAGCCCCAGCATTTT. This codes for CASSTFGTENQPQHF.

The V gene is TRBV5-1, the J gene TRBJ1-5; 7 positions agree with TRBD1. J lost 6 bases, V lost 1 base, and 13 bases had no gene match. The CDR3 loop spans 17 amino acids. Germline V gene lookup returns CDR1 SGHRS and CDR2 YFSETQ. In DNA form, the CDR3 reads TGCGCCAGCAGCTTGTCCCCTATTCAGACAGGGAGTCAGCCCCAGCATTTT. Its translation is CASSLSPIQTGSQPQHF.

The chain carries TRBV6-5 and TRBJ1-5; D unresolved. Trimming took 6 bases from V and 0 from J, leaving 12 bases between them. The germline V gene has CDR1 MNHEY and CDR2 SVGAGI. The CDR3 length is 15 residues. The CDR3 DNA reads TGTGCCAGCAGATTTAGTAAGCTTAGCAATCAGCCCCAGCATTTT. Translated, it gives CASRFSKLSNQPQHF.

The rearrangement joins TRBV15 to TRBJ2-3; maybe TRBD2 (5 bases). Germline assignment: CDR1 LNHNV and CDR2 YYDKDF (reference sequence). This CDR3 is built from 18 residues. Trimming cost V 0 bases and J 2 bases, with 18 bases left between them. The CDR3 region is CATSRDRGSPRATDTQYF. The CDR3 nucleotides read TGTGCCACCAGCAGAGATCGTGGCAGTCCGAGGGCCACAGATACGCAGTATTTT.

The sample holds one count of this clone. J is TRBJ1-1 and V is TRBV10-3; 8 nucleotides match TRBD1. This CDR3 is built from 14 residues. V shed 6 bases, J shed 5 bases, and the junction held 8 bases outside the gene matches. Germline V CDR1 and CDR2: ENHRY, SYGVKD. The DNA of the CDR3 is TGTGCCATCAGGCGGGGACAGGAGGAGACTGAAGCTTTCTTT. This encodes CAIRRGQEETEAFF.

The chain employs TRBV6-1 and TRBJ1-4, with 7 bases aligning to TRBD1. Germline CDR1 is MNHNS and CDR2 is SASEGT. There are 14 residues in the CDR3. J lost 4 bases, V lost 6 bases, and 5 bases had no gene match. The chain's CDR3 is CASRMTGFNEKLFF. Here the CDR3 DNA reads TGTGCCAGCAGGATGACAGGGTTTAATGAAAAACTGTTTTTT.

The V gene is TRBV6-5, the J gene TRBJ1-3; D may be TRBD1 (6 bases). This CDR3 has 16 amino acids. The germline V gene encodes CDR1 MNHEY and CDR2 SVGAGI. The V end lost 4 bases, the J end lost 0 bases, and 13 bases lay between the germline ends. The CDR3 region is CASSLSTGSSGNTIYF. The CDR3 DNA reads as TGTGCCAGCAGTTTGTCCACAGGGAGCTCTGGAAACACCATATATTTT.

The rearrangement uses TRBV23-1 and TRBJ2-7; D possibly corresponds to TRBD1 (7 bases). TRBV23-1 is assigned to the ORF class and has an uncertain function. Trimming stripped 0 bases from V and 7 bases from J, with 16 bases between. The CDR3 is made up of 15 amino acids. The CDR3 sequence is CASSQSEGARKEQYV. CDR3 nucleotide sequence: TGCGCCAGCAGTCAATCGGAGGGGGCGAGGAAAGAGCAGTACGTC.

The J gene is TRBJ2-1, the V gene TRBV25-1; D is possibly TRBD1 (5 bases). V lost 3 bases and J lost 3, with 15 bases in between. The CDR3 contains 16 residues. Looked up from germline, CDR1 is MGHDK and CDR2 is SYGVNS. The CDR3 DNA reads TGTGCCAGCAGTGACCAAAGGGGAACTATCTACAATGAGCAGTTCTTC. Protein sequence: CASSDQRGTIYNEQFF. The variable domain in full, with the rest retrieved from reference TRBV25-1 and TRBJ2-1, is EADIYQTPRYLVIGTGKKITLECSQTMGHDKMYWYQQDPGMELHLIHYSYGVNSTEKGDLSSESTVSRIRTEHFPLTLESARPSHTSQYLCASSDQRGTIYNEQFFGPGTRLTVL.

V is TRBV10-2 and J is TRBJ1-2; D is unresolved. The CDR3 length is 14 residues. CDR1 and CDR2 from the germline V gene are WSHSY and SAAADI. V dropped 4 bases and J dropped 3 bases, with 12 bases sitting between them. The CDR3 here is CASSVNGDYYGYTF. The DNA of the CDR3 is TGCGCCAGCAGTGTAAACGGAGATTACTATGGCTACACCTTC.

CDR3 sequence: CASSLGTSADTQYF. The CDR3 DNA is TGTGCCAGCAGCTTAGGGACTAGCGCAGATACGCAGTATTTT. The J gene is TRBJ2-3, the V gene TRBV11-3; 9 nucleotides line up with TRBD2. There are 14 residues in the CDR3. The V and J ends lost 1 base and 4 bases, in that order; junction bases with no gene match: 0. Germline V gives CDR1 SGHNT, CDR2 YENEEA.

The chain has TRBV5-4 and TRBJ2-1; the D is unclear. With 1 base removed from V and 5 bases from J, the gap between germline ends came to 4 bases. CDR1 and CDR2 (germline): SGHNT, YYREEE (reference sequence). This CDR3 region has 12 residues. CDR3 sequence reads: CASSLPDNEQFF. CDR3 DNA: TGTGCCAGCAGCTTGCCAGACAATGAGCAGTTCTTC.

The J gene is TRBJ1-1, the V gene TRBV18; 8 bases agree with TRBD1. The ends lost 3 bases at V and 5 bases at J; junction bases unmatched: 8. Germline V gene lookup returns CDR1 KGHSH and CDR2 LQKENI. The CDR3 contains 15 residues. The CDR3 sequence is CASSPSRGPGTEAFF. The CDR3 region has the DNA TGTGCCAGCTCACCCTCCAGGGGGCCGGGGACTGAAGCTTTCTTT.

V is TRBV27 and J is TRBJ2-2, with 8 bases fitting TRBD2. CDR1 and CDR2 from the germline V gene are MNHEY and SMNVEV (reference sequence). Losses at the gene ends were 5 bases for V and 7 bases for J; bases not matched to a gene: 9. This CDR3 has 15 residues. This CDR3 reads CASSILSGVVGELFF. The CDR3 DNA reads as TGTGCCAGCAGTATACTTAGCGGGGTTGTCGGGGAGCTGTTTTTT.

The chain recombines TRBV11-3 with TRBJ2-1; 8 bases fit TRBD2. There are 15 residues in the CDR3. The germline CDR1 and CDR2 sequences are SGHNT and YENEEA. The trim removed 1 base at V and 7 bases at J, leaving 6 bases unmatched. The CDR3 region is CASSLGVAGRNEQFF. The CDR3 DNA reads TGTGCCAGCAGCTTAGGAGTAGCGGGGCGTAATGAGCAGTTCTTC.

This chain uses TRBV7-9 with TRBJ1-2; 7 bases map to TRBD1. Germline V gene data show CDR1 as SEHNR and CDR2 as FQNEAQ (reference sequence). Trimming cost V 1 base and J 12 bases; bases outside gene matches: 5. The length of the CDR3 is 12 residues. The CDR3 nucleotides are TGTGCCAGCAGCTTAGGACAGGGCGGTCACACCTTC. This encodes CASSLGQGGHTF.

This chain uses TRBV7-9 with TRBJ1-4; the match to TRBD1 covers 8 bases. Per the germline V gene, CDR1 is SEHNR and CDR2 is FQNEAQ (reference sequence). The CDR3 length is 14 residues. After removal of 0 bases from V and 8 bases from J, the junction contained 2 bases not matched to a gene. CDR3 nucleotides: TGTGCCAGCAGCTTAGCACAGGGGGAGGAAAAACTGTTTTTT. As protein: CASSLAQGEEKLFF.

V usage is TRBV9 and J usage is TRBJ2-7; TRBD2 aligns across 7 bases. The germline V gene encodes CDR1 SGDLS and CDR2 YYNGEE. The CDR3 extends over 15 amino acids. The J segment lost 7 bases and the V segment lost 2 bases, leaving 12 bases of the junction unmatched. The CDR3 here is CASSVTGTNPREQYF. Here the CDR3 DNA reads TGTGCCAGCAGCGTCACCGGGACTAACCCTCGGGAGCAGTACTTC.

V usage is TRBV11-2 and J usage is TRBJ1-2; a possible D gene is TRBD1 (6 bases). The CDR3 has 15 residues. CDR1 and CDR2 (germline): SGHAT, FQNNGV. V lost 5 bases to trimming and J lost 2 bases, with 15 bases between them. The CDR3 protein is CASSALTGPNYGYTF. The DNA of the CDR3 is TGTGCCAGCAGCGCACTAACAGGGCCAAACTATGGCTACACCTTC.